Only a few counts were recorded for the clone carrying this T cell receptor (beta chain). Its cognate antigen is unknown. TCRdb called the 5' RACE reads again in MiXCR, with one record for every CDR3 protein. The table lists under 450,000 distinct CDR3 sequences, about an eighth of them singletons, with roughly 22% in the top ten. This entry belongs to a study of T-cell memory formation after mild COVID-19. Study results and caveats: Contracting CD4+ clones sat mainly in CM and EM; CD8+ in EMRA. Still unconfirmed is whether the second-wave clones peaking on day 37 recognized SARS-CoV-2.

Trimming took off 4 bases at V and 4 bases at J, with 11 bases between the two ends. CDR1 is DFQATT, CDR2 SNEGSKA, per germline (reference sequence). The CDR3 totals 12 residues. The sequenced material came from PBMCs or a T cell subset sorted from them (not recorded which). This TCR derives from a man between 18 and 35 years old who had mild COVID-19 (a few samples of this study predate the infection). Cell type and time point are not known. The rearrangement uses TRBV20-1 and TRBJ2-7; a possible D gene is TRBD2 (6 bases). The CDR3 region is CSATIGLYEQYV. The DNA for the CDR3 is TGCAGTGCTACTATAGGACTATACGAGCAGTACGTC.